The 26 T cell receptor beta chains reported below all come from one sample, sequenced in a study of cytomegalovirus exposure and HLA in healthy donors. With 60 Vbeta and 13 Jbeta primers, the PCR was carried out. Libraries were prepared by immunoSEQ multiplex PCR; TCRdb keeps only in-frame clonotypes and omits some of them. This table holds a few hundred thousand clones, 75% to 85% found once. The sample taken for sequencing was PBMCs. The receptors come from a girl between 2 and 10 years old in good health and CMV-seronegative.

The CDR3 DNA reads as TGTGCCAGCAGCCCCTGGGAGGGGCGGCCGGCTGGAAACACCATATATTTT. It translates to CASSPWEGRPAGNTIYF. V is TRBV5-4 and J is TRBJ1-3, with D tentatively TRBD1 (5 bases). V dropped 4 bases and J dropped 2 bases, with 19 bases sitting between them. Per the germline V gene, CDR1 is SGHNT and CDR2 is YYREEE (reference sequence). The CDR3 covers 17 residues.

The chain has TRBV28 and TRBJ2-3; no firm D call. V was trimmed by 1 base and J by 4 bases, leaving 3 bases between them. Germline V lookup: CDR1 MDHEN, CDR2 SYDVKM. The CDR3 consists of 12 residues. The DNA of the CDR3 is TGTGCCAGCAGTTTATCCGCAGATACGCAGTATTTT. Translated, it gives CASSLSADTQYF. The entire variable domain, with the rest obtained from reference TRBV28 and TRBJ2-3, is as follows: DVKVTQSSRYLVKRTGEKVFLECVQDMDHENMFWYRQDPGLGLRLIYFSYDVKMKEKGDIPEGYSVSREKKERFSLILESASTNQTSMYLCASSLSADTQYFGPGTRLTVL.

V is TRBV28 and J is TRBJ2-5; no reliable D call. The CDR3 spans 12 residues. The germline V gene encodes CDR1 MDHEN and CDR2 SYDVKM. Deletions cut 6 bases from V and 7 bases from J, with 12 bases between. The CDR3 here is CASSPRGGTQYF. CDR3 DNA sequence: TGTGCCAGCAGCCCCCGCGGCGGGACCCAGTACTTC.

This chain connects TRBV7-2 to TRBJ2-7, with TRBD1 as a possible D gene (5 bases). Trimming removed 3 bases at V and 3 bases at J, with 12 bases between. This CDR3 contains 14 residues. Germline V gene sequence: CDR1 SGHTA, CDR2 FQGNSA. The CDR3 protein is CASSFLDTGYEQYF. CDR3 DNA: TGTGCCAGCAGCTTCCTGGACACTGGCTACGAGCAGTACTTC.

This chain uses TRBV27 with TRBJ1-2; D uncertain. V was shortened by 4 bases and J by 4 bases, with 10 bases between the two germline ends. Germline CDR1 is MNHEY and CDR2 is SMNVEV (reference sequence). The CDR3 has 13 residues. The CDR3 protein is CASSWNSAYGYTF. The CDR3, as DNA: TGTGCCAGCAGTTGGAACAGTGCCTATGGCTACACCTTC.

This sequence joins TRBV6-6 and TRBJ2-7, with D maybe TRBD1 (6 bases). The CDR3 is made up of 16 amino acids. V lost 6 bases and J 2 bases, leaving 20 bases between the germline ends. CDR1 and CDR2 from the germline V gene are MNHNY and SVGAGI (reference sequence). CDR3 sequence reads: CASRGTMDRPTYEQYF. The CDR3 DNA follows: TGTGCCAGCAGAGGAACAATGGACAGACCTACCTACGAGCAGTACTTC.

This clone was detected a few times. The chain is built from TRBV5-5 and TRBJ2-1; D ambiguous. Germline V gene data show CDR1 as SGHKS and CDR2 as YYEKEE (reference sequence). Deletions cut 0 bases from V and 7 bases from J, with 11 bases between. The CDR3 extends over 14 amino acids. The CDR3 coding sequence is TGTGCCAGCAGCTTGGTAAAACAGATTAATGAGCAGTTCTTC. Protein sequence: CASSLVKQINEQFF.

The CDR3 DNA reads as TGTGCCAGCAGCTTGGACTTAAGGACTAGGGCCTACAATGAGCAGTTCTTC. Translating gives CASSLDLRTRAYNEQFF. The gene calls are TRBV7-3 and TRBJ2-1; 7 nucleotides align to TRBD2. Trimming at V came to 3 bases and at J to 2 bases, leaving 10 bases not matched to a gene. CDR3 size: 17 residues. Per the germline V gene, CDR1 is SGHTA and CDR2 is FQGTGA.

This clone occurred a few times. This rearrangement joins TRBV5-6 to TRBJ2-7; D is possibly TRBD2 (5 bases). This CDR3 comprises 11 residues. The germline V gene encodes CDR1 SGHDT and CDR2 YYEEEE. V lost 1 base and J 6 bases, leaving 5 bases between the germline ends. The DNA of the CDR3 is TGTGCCAGCAGCTTGAGCGGCGAGCAGTACTTC. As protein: CASSLSGEQYF.

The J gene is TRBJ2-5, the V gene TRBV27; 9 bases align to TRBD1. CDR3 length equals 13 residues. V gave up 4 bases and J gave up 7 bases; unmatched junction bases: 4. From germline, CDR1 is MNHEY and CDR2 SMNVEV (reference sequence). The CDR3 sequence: CASSWTGVGTQYF. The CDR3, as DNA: TGTGCCAGCAGTTGGACAGGGGTGGGGACCCAGTACTTC.

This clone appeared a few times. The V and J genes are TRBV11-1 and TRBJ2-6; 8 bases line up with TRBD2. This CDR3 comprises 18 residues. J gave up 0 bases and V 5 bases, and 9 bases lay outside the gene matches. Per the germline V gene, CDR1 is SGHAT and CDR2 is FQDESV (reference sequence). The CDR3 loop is CASSGKSGRASGANVLTF. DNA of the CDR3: TGTGCCAGCAGCGGGAAGAGCGGGAGAGCCTCTGGGGCCAACGTCCTGACTTTC. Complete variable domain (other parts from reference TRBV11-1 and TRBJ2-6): EAEVAQSPRYKITEKSQAVAFWCDPISGHATLYWYRQILGQGPELLVQFQDESVVDDSQLPKDRFSAERLKGVDSTLKIQPAELGDSAMYLCASSGKSGRASGANVLTFGAGSRLTVL.

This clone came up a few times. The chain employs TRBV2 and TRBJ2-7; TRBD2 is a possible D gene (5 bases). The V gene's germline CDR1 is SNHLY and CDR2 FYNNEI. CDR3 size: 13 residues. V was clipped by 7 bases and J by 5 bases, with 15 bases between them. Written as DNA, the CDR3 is TGTGCCAGCATAGAGGGCCCCACGCACGAGCAGTACTTC. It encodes CASIEGPTHEQYF.

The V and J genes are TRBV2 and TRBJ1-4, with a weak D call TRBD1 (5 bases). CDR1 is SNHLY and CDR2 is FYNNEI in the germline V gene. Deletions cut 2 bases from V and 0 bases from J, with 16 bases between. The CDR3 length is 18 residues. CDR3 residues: CASSELRGALATNEKLFF. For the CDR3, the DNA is TGTGCCAGCAGTGAATTGCGCGGGGCTCTTGCAACTAATGAAAAACTGTTTTTT.

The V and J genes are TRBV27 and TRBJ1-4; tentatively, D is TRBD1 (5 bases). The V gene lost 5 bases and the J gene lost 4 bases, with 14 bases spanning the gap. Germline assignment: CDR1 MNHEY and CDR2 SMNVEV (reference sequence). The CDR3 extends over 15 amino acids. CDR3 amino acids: CASSPRGVSNEKLFF. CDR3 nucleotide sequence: TGTGCCAGCAGTCCAAGGGGCGTGAGTAATGAAAAACTGTTTTTT.

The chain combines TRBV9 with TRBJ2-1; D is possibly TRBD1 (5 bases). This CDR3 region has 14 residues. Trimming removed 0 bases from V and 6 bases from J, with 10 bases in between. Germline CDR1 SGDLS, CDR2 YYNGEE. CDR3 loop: CASSVGGVTNEQFF. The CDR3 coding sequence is TGTGCCAGCAGCGTAGGGGGCGTGACCAATGAGCAGTTCTTC.

The CDR3 reads CAISEAGNGYEQYF. The CDR3, as DNA: TGTGCCATCAGTGAGGCAGGGAACGGCTACGAGCAGTACTTC. The J gene is TRBJ2-7, the V gene TRBV10-3, with D perhaps matching TRBD1 (5 bases). Germline V CDR1 and CDR2: ENHRY, SYGVKD. Deletions cut 2 bases from V and 3 bases from J, with 11 bases between. This CDR3 contains 14 residues.

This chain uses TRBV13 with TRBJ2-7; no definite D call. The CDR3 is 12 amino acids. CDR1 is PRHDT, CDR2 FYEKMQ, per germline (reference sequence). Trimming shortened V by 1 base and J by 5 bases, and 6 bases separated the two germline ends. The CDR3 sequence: CASSLAQDEQYF. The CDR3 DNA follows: TGTGCCAGCAGCTTAGCGCAGGACGAGCAGTACTTC.

CDR3 coding DNA: TGTGCCAGCAGTGGAATTAAAACAGACAATGAGCAGTTCTTC. This gives the protein CASSGIKTDNEQFF. V gene TRBV27 combines with J gene TRBJ2-1; no clear D. The V gene lost 5 bases and the J gene lost 5 bases, with 13 bases spanning the gap. There are 14 residues in the CDR3. Germline CDR1 MNHEY, CDR2 SMNVEV (reference sequence).

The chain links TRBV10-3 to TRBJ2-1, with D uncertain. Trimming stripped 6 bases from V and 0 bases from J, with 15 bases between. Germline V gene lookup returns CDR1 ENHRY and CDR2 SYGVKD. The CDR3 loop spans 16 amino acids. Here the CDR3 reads CAISTNYWSSYNEQFF. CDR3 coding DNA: TGTGCCATCAGCACGAACTACTGGAGCTCCTACAATGAGCAGTTCTTC.

CDR3 sequence: CASSLFIPRLAGVSGELFF. CDR3 in DNA: TGTGCCAGCAGTTTATTTATCCCTCGACTAGCGGGGGTCTCCGGGGAGCTGTTTTTT. This chain connects TRBV28 to TRBJ2-2, with 12 nucleotides matching TRBD2. Germline V lookup: CDR1 MDHEN, CDR2 SYDVKM. The CDR3 sequence is 19 residues long. Losses at the gene ends were 1 base for V and 6 bases for J; bases not matched to a gene: 12.

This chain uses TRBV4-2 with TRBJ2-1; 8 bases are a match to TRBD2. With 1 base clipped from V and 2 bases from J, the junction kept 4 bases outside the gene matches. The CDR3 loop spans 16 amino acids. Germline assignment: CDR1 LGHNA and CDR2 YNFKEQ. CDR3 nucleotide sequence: TGTGCCAGCAGCCAAGTGAGCGGGGGAGCCTACAATGAGCAGTTCTTC. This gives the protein CASSQVSGGAYNEQFF.

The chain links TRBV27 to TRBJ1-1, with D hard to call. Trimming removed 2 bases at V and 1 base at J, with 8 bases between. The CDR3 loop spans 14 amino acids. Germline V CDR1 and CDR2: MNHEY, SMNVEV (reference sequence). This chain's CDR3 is CASSLLTANTEAFF. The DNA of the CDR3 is TGTGCCAGCAGTTTACTCACAGCGAACACTGAAGCTTTCTTT.

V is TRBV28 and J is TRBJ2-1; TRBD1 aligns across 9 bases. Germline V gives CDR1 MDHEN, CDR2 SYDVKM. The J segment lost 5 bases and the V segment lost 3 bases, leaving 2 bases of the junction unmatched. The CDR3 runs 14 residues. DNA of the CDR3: TGTGCCAGCAGTTTGGGACAGGGAAACAATGAGCAGTTCTTC. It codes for CASSLGQGNNEQFF. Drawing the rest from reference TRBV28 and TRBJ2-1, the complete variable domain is DVKVTQSSRYLVKRTGEKVFLECVQDMDHENMFWYRQDPGLGLRLIYFSYDVKMKEKGDIPEGYSVSREKKERFSLILESASTNQTSMYLCASSLGQGNNEQFFGPGTRLTVL.

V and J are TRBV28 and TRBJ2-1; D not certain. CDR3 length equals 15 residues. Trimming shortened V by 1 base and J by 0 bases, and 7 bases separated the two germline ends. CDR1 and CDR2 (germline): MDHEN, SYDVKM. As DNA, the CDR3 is TGTGCCAGCAGTTTATCCAGAAGCTCCTACAATGAGCAGTTCTTC. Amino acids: CASSLSRSSYNEQFF. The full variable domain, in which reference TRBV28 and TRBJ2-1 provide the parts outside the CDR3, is DVKVTQSSRYLVKRTGEKVFLECVQDMDHENMFWYRQDPGLGLRLIYFSYDVKMKEKGDIPEGYSVSREKKERFSLILESASTNQTSMYLCASSLSRSSYNEQFFGPGTRLTVL.

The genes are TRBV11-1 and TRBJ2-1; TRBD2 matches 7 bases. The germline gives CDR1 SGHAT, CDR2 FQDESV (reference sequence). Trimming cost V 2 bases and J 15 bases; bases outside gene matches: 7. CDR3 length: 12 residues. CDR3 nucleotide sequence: TGTGCCAGCAGCTTATACGGGAGGCCGGGGTTCTTC. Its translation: CASSLYGRPGFF.

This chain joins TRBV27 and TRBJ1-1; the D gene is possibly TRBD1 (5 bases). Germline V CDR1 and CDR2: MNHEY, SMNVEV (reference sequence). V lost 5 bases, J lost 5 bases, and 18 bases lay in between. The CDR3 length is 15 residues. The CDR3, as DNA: TGTGCCAGCAGTCCGGCGGGGACCTTGGGGACTGAAGCTTTCTTT. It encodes CASSPAGTLGTEAFF.